The entry that follows covers one T cell receptor beta chain sequence. The entry originates in a study of blood T cell repertoires in COVID-19. In the study overall: PBMCs, B-cell-depleted T cells, or T cells provided the cDNA or gDNA that made up the material.

The germline V gene has CDR1 SEHNR and CDR2 FQNEAQ (reference sequence). The CDR3 contains 17 residues. Unmatched junction bases numbered 5, after V lost 3 bases and J lost 0 bases. Repertoires were generated with immunoSEQ multiplex PCR, while TCRdb's copy carries only in-frame clones and drops some. Of 100,000 or so clones in the sample, roughly nine tenths were seen once. The rearrangement joins TRBV7-9 to TRBJ2-6, with TRBD1 identical over 7 bases. The sequenced sample was peripheral blood. The receptor was derived from a woman at least 80 years old with acute or convalescent COVID-19. This CDR3 reads CASSLPGQHSGANVLTF. CDR3 DNA sequence: TGTGCCAGCAGCTTGCCGGGACAGCACTCTGGGGCCAACGTCCTGACTTTC. The whole variable domain, filled in from reference TRBV7-9 and TRBJ2-6, reads DTGVSQNPRHKITKRGQNVTFRCDPISEHNRLYWYRQTLGQGPEFLTYFQNEAQLEKSRLLSDRFSAERPKGSFSTLEIQRTEQGDSAMYLCASSLPGQHSGANVLTFGAGSRLTVL.